The sequence of this TCR beta chain was determined in a study of blood T cell repertoires in COVID-19 (dated by TCRdb to the early 2020s). At the level of the whole study: The collaborator samples originated in the United States, Italy and Spain and spanned the acute and convalescent phases of COVID-19. The repertoires were made available in a free public database intended to serve as a resource for research on the immune response to SARS-CoV-2. Where available, HLA class I and class II types were obtained from metadata supplied by the sample provider rather than from assay-based typing. The material from the prospective study consisted of cDNA or gDNA derived from T cells, B-cell-depleted T cells, or PBMCs. The samples were drawn from two sources: the first 160 participants of the ongoing ImmuneRACE study, and 1,200 or so subjects contributed by 6 global collaborators. Subjects who had been exposed to COVID-19, were actively infected with it, or had recovered from it provided the deeply sampled blood TCRbeta repertoires that made up the dataset. The sample metadata nearly always contained a de-identified subject ID, COVID-19 status, age in years and sex.

Participants in the prospective study were aged roughly 18 to 100 years, lived in some 24 United States geographic areas, and enrolled through a virtual design. In the prospective study, cohorts were assigned on the basis of participant-reported clinical history obtained from a screening survey and a study questionnaire. Recovered participants in ImmuneRACE Cohort 3 were defined by two consecutive negative NP/OP PCR tests, clearance by a healthcare professional, or resolution of symptoms. Each participant in the prospective study had whole blood, serum and a nasopharyngeal or oropharyngeal swab collected by mobile phlebotomists. Over an approximately 2-month period, participants in the prospective study had the option of providing additional blood draws and questionnaires. Before DNA extraction, blood samples from the prospective study were shipped at room temperature or frozen. The immunoSEQ Assay, a bias-controlled multiplex PCR, was used to amplify TCRbeta CDR3 regions from genomic DNA. The authors' analysis ran thus. Nucleated cell counts per sample were estimated from amplification of reference gene primers within the assay. Sequence reads were collapsed and filtered to measure the absolute abundance of every unique TCRbeta CDR3 rearrangement. For each sample, productive Simpson clonality was calculated as the square root of Simpson's diversity index across productive rearrangements. TCRdb re-hosts the immuneACCESS table, in-frame sequences only. Its copies lack some clones; in the studies checked, an unresolved V gene accounts for under half of them, and the cause for the rest is not known. V and J calls and clone size are copied from that table; D and trimming were computed from the DNA. Across this sample there are 200,000 to 300,000 clones, with 86% seen only once. Over 2% of the sample lies in the top ten.

On this clone itself: The clone's antigen remains unknown. No much larger clone exists at a distance of one base, and base qualities are not known.

Study-wide findings and limitations: How much clinical and demographic metadata was included differed by source and by participant, and the metadata was provided uncurated.

CDR1 and CDR2 are read off the germline V gene as MDHEN and SYDVKM. V lost 6 bases and J lost 8 bases; the stretch between them is 16 bases long. The CDR3 runs 13 residues from the cysteine to the phenylalanine. Of all the DNA, just the CDR3 is kept, 39 bases in frame from base 1. This TCR derives from a woman aged 18-29 years who had recovered from COVID-19. The sequenced sample consisted of PBMCs or T cells enriched from blood (not recorded which). Recombination joined TRBV28 with TRBJ1-2; TRBD1 is a weak D gene call, 5 bases matching. The DNA is as follows: TGTGCCAGCAGCCTCAGGGTCCTGAAGGGCTACACCTTC. It codes for CASSLRVLKGYTF.